The clone carrying this TCR beta chain was observed once. Trimming removed 3 bases at V and 4 bases at J, with 12 bases between. The length of the CDR3 is 15 residues. Germline V lookup: CDR1 MGHDK, CDR2 SYGVNS. The data were taken from a study of blood T cell repertoires in COVID-19. Sequenced by immunoSEQ multiplex PCR; TCRdb stores in-frame clones only, minus some. The repertoire holds roughly 440,000 clones, with around 88% as singletons. The receptor was isolated from a woman between 45 and 65 years old with COVID-19, enrolled during active disease. This chain joins TRBV25-1 and TRBJ2-2; tentatively, D is TRBD2 (6 bases). The sample consisted of peripheral blood. DNA of the CDR3: TGTGCCAGCAGTGAGGAGGGAATCCGCACCGGGGAGCTGTTTTTT. Translating gives CASSEEGIRTGELFF.